Presented here are 16 T cell receptor beta chains from one specimen sequenced in a study of CD8+ T cells in alopecia areata. The treatment was: oral pan-JAK inhibitor, 5-10 mg twice daily. cDNA prepared by RNA extraction and subsequent reverse transcription served as the template for sequencing. Data came from immunoSEQ multiplex PCR; TCRdb stores just in-frame clones and leaves some out. The repertoire holds approximately 150,000 clones, around three fifths seen once, with 11% to 15% in the top ten. The starting material was CD4+ T cells sorted from blood, obtained at week 24, from a patient treated with tofacitinib. All receptors derive from a human donor with alopecia areata.

This clone was recorded a few times. The rearrangement uses TRBV29-1 and TRBJ2-3; no definite D call. Trimming left V 5 bases short and J 0 bases short, with 15 bases between. The length of the CDR3 is 15 residues. Germline loops: CDR1 SQVTM, CDR2 ANQGSEA. CDR3 sequence: CSVPPRHTSTDTQYF. The DNA for the CDR3 is TGCAGCGTTCCTCCCAGACATACTAGCACAGATACGCAGTATTTT.

A word on this clone: The junction does not match germline at one end; this may be a read error. The chain joins TRBV7-2 to TRBJ1-5; D uncertain. This CDR3 contains 15 residues. CDR1 and CDR2 (germline): SGHTA, FQGNSA. As DNA, the CDR3 is TGTGCCAGCAGCTTAGGCCCATATAGCAATCAGCCCCGGCATTTT. Protein sequence: CASSLGPYSNQPRHF.

The chain couples TRBV30 to TRBJ2-2, with a possible D match to TRBD2 (5 bases). The germline gives CDR1 GTSNPN, CDR2 SVGIG (reference sequence). V shed 0 bases and J shed 3 bases, with 14 bases lying between them. This CDR3 region has 16 residues. CDR3 sequence (DNA): TGTGCCTGGAGTGTATGGAGCGGACGGTACACCGGGGAGCTGTTTTTT. This sequence encodes CAWSVWSGRYTGELFF.

Turning to this clone: The same CDR3 arises from other DNA sequences in this sample as well. The CDR3 spells CAWSPGTGGNQPQHF. CDR3 nucleotides: TGTGCCTGGAGTCCCGGGACAGGGGGGAATCAGCCCCAGCATTTT. The chain uses TRBV30 and TRBJ1-5; 11 bases line up with TRBD1. V shed 2 bases and J 4 bases; nucleotides not matched to a gene: 4. This CDR3 comprises 15 residues. The germline gives CDR1 GTSNPN, CDR2 SVGIG (reference sequence).

This chain joins TRBV10-3 and TRBJ1-5, with 10 bases fitting TRBD1. The V and J ends lost 5 bases and 4 bases, in that order; junction bases with no gene match: 2. Germline lookup yields CDR1 ENHRY and CDR2 SYGVKD. The CDR3 sequence is 14 residues long. The CDR3 DNA reads as TGTGCCATCAGTCAGGACAGGGGGAATCAGCCCCAGCATTTT. Translated, it gives CAISQDRGNQPQHF.

The chain joins TRBV18 to TRBJ1-2; no reliable D call. This CDR3 region has 15 residues. Deletions cut 0 bases from V and 2 bases from J, with 10 bases between. Germline V gives CDR1 KGHSH, CDR2 LQKENI. The CDR3 sequence is CASSPPLQANYGYTF. In nucleotides, the CDR3 is TGTGCCAGCTCACCACCTCTTCAGGCGAACTATGGCTACACCTTC.

The chain links TRBV5-6 to TRBJ2-5; D is possibly TRBD1 or TRBD2 (5 bases each). Trimming took off 6 bases at V and 1 base at J, with 22 bases between the two ends. This CDR3 comprises 17 residues. Germline values: CDR1 SGHDT, CDR2 YYEEEE. The CDR3 DNA reads TGTGCCAGCAACTCACCGGGCCTCTGGGGGTCCCAAGAGACCCAGTACTTC. Its protein is CASNSPGLWGSQETQYF.

This clone has only a few counts. This sequence joins TRBV5-1 and TRBJ1-5, with TRBD1 as a possible D gene (5 bases). The V end lost 2 bases, the J end lost 6 bases, and 12 bases lay between the germline ends. The CDR3 loop spans 14 amino acids. The germline gives CDR1 SGHRS, CDR2 YFSETQ. CDR3 amino acids: CASSLQVSSQPQHF. The CDR3 DNA is TGCGCCAGCAGCTTACAGGTATCGAGTCAGCCCCAGCATTTT.

This rearrangement joins TRBV25-1 to TRBJ1-6, with a possible D match to TRBD1 (6 bases). Trimming left V 3 bases short and J 8 bases short, with 14 bases between. Germline CDR1 reads MGHDK; CDR2 reads SYGVNS. CDR3 size: 15 residues. The CDR3 nucleotides are TGTGCCAGCAGTGATTGGGGCAGGGGTTATTCACCCCTCCACTTT. Its translation is CASSDWGRGYSPLHF. Supplemented by reference TRBV25-1 and TRBJ1-6, the full variable domain reads EADIYQTPRYLVIGTGKKITLECSQTMGHDKMYWYQQDPGMELHLIHYSYGVNSTEKGDLSSESTVSRIRTEHFPLTLESARPSHTSQYLCASSDWGRGYSPLHFGNGTRLTVT.

This chain connects TRBV29-1 to TRBJ1-2; D gene ambiguous. V lost 2 bases, J lost 5 bases, and 6 bases lay in between. This CDR3 has 11 amino acids. Germline values: CDR1 SQVTM, CDR2 ANQGSEA. The CDR3 bases are TGCAGCGTTGAAATAGGGTATGGCTACACCTTC. Translating gives CSVEIGYGYTF.

This clone appeared a single time. The chain carries TRBV7-9 and TRBJ2-3, with 9 bases that match TRBD2. Looked up from germline, CDR1 is SEHNR and CDR2 is FQNEAQ (reference sequence). J gave up 2 bases and V 6 bases, and 9 bases lay outside the gene matches. The CDR3 is made up of 16 amino acids. In DNA form, the CDR3 reads TGTGCCAGCAGACCAGATAGCGGGGGACCCACAGATACGCAGTATTTT. Its translation: CASRPDSGGPTDTQYF.

In regard to this clone: Other DNA sequences in this specimen translate into the identical CDR3. This chain joins TRBV5-1 and TRBJ2-7, with TRBD1 matching over 7 bases. CDR3 length equals 14 residues. The J segment lost 1 base and the V segment lost 0 bases, leaving 1 base of the junction unmatched. Per the germline V gene, CDR1 is SGHRS and CDR2 is YFSETQ. CDR3 protein: CASSLGDRSYEQYF. The CDR3 coding sequence is TGCGCCAGCAGCTTGGGGGACAGATCCTACGAGCAGTACTTC.

The rearrangement links TRBV4-1 to TRBJ2-3; TRBD1 or TRBD2 may be the D gene (6 bases each). This CDR3 spans 17 amino acids. V gave up 3 bases and J gave up 0 bases, with 16 bases separating them. CDR1 is MGHRA, CDR2 YSYEKL, per germline. CDR3 in amino acids: CASSHSSGAASTDTQYF. CDR3 bases: TGCGCCAGCAGCCATTCCTCGGGGGCCGCTAGCACAGATACGCAGTATTTT.

The V and J genes are TRBV15 and TRBJ1-3; D unresolved. The V end was cut by 0 bases, the J end by 0 bases, with 9 bases between. The CDR3 runs 16 residues. The V gene's germline CDR1 is LNHNV and CDR2 YYDKDF (reference sequence). The CDR3: CATSRDLGFSGNTIYF. The CDR3 nucleotides read TGTGCCACCAGCAGAGATCTGGGTTTCTCTGGAAACACCATATATTTT.

This rearrangement joins TRBV29-1 to TRBJ1-3, with D unclear. In germline, CDR1 is SQVTM, CDR2 ANQGSEA. V lost 4 bases to trimming and J lost 4 bases, with 11 bases between them. This CDR3 contains 13 residues. For the CDR3, the DNA is TGCAGCGTTGCAGGACTCCAAGGAAACACCATATATTTT. This gives the protein CSVAGLQGNTIYF.

The rearrangement uses TRBV7-7 and TRBJ2-5, with a possible D match to TRBD2 (6 bases). V shed 4 bases and J shed 0 bases, with 9 bases lying between them. Germline values: CDR1 SSHAT, CDR2 FNYEAQ (reference sequence). The CDR3 covers 14 residues. The CDR3 DNA reads as TGTGCCAGCAGCTCAGGGACTCACCAAGAGACCCAGTACTTC. This codes for CASSSGTHQETQYF.